This record covers a single T cell receptor beta chain. What it binds is not known. cDNA synthesis used the whole RNA isolate, giving expressed TCRB sequences. This table comes from immunoSEQ multiplex PCR, and its TCRdb copy is limited to in-frame clones, with some not included. The sample includes roughly 150,000 clones, 7.8% seen only once; the top ten take approximately 0.85%. This entry belongs to a study of beta chain features in type 1 diabetes. Across the study: Patients were similar to healthy donors in age and gender (as well as in cell yields). There were about 110,000,000 sorted cells examined across all samples.

Study findings and constraints: Among all four CD4+ subsets, Type 1 diabetes patients had TCRB CDR3s that were moderately but significantly shorter. Type 1 diabetes patients had VDJ junctions that carried fewer insertions and more deletions.

Trimming removed 7 bases from V and 6 bases from J; junction bases left unmatched: 13. Germline V gene data show CDR1 as SEHNR and CDR2 as FQNEAQ (reference sequence). This CDR3 is built from 15 residues. The specimen was central memory CD4+ T cells from blood. This TCR came from a woman between 40 and 50 years old with type 1 diabetes. J is TRBJ2-3 and V is TRBV7-9, with 7 bases that match TRBD2. CDR3 DNA: TGTGCCAGCAAGCGAGGGGCAGGGAGGGTCGATACGCAGTATTTT. Its translation: CASKRGAGRVDTQYF.